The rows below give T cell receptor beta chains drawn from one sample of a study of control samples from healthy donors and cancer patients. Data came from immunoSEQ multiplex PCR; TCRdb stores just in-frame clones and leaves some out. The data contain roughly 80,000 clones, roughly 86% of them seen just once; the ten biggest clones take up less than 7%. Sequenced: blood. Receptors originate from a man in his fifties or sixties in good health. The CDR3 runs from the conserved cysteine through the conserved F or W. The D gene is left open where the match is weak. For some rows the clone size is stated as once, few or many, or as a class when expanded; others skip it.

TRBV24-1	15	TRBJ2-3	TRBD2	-	TGTGCCACCTCTTCCCTAGCGGGGAACACAGATACGCAGTATTTT	CATSSLAGNTDTQYF
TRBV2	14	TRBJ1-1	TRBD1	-	TGTGCCAGCAGTCTACAGGGGGAGAACACTGAAGCTTTCTTT	CASSLQGENTEAFF
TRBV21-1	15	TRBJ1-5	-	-	TGTGCCAGCAGCCAAGGGTCTTTCAGCAATCAGCCCCAGCATTTT	CASSQGSFSNQPQHF
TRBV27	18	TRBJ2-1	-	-	TGTGCCAGCAGTTTTCAAGGACCAGCCGTCGGCACCTACAATGAGCAGTTCTTC	CASSFQGPAVGTYNEQFF
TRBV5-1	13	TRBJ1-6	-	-	TGCGCCAGCAGCTTGGCACCGGGCCAACCCCTCCACTTT	CASSLAPGQPLHF
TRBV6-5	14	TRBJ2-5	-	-	TGTGCCAGCAGTTACTCGGCTCTCCAAGAGACCCAGTACTTC	CASSYSALQETQYF
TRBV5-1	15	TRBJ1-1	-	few	TGCGCCAGCAGCTGGCAGGGTGGCGCGAACACTGAAGCTTTCTTT	CASSWQGGANTEAFF
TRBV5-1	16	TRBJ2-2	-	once	TGCGCCAGCAGCTCCAGGGACTCACCAGGTACCGGGGAGCTGTTTTTT	CASSSRDSPGTGELFF
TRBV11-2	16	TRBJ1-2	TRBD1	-	TGTGCCAGCAGCTTAATATTAAACCCAGGGGGTGTTGGCTACACCTTC	CASSLILNPGGVGYTF
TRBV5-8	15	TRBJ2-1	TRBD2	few	TGTGCCAGCAGCTTGGGGGCGGGGGGATCCAATGAGCAGTTCTTC	CASSLGAGGSNEQFF
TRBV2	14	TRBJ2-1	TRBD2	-	TGTGCCAGCGTTCGGGGGGGCGGATACAATGAGCAGTTCTTC	CASVRGGGYNEQFF
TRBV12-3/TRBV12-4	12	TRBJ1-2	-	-	TGTGCCAGCAGCCCGGACTCCCTTGGCTACACCTTC	CASSPDSLGYTF
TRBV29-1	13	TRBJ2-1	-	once	TGCAGCGTTGGGGGACTGGCCAACAATGAGCAGTTCTTC	CSVGGLANNEQFF
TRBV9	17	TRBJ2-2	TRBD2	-	TGTGCCAGCAGCGTAGGGAGCGGGGGGACTTACACCGGGGAGCTGTTTTTT	CASSVGSGGTYTGELFF
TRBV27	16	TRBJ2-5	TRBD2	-	TGTGCCAGCCGAGGGACTAGCGGGGGCCCCTTGGAGACCCAGTACTTC	CASRGTSGGPLETQYF
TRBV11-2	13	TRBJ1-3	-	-	TGTGCCAGCAGCTTAGACGAAAGGGACACCATATATTTT	CASSLDERDTIYF
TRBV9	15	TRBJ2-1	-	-	TGTGCCAGCAGCGTAGGGGTTAGTATCGGTCTATGGCAGTTCTTC	CASSVGVSIGLWQFF
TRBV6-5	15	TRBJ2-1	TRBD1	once	TGTGCCAGCAGTTATGACCCAGGGGGTAGCAATGAGCAGTTCTTC	CASSYDPGGSNEQFF
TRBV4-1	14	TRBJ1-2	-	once	TGCGCCAGCAGCCAAGATCTGGGTGTCTATGGCTACACCTTC	CASSQDLGVYGYTF
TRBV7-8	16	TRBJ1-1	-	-	TGTGCCAGCAGCTTAGCCGCAGGAGGGGGGCGGGCGGAGGCTTTCTTT	CASSLAAGGGRAEAFF
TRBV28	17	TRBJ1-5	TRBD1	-	TGTGCCAGCAGTTTGGGGACAGGGGGCTTTAGCAATCAGCCCCAGCATTTT	CASSLGTGGFSNQPQHF
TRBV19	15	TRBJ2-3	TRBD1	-	TGTGCCAGTAGTATAGGGGACAGGGAAGGTGATACGCAGTATTTT	CASSIGDREGDTQYF
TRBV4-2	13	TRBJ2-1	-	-	TGTGCCAGCAGCCAAGTCAGGGACAATGAGCAGTTCTTC	CASSQVRDNEQFF
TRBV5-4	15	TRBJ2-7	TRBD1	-	TGTGCCAGCAGCTTCTGGGACAGGGGGCAGTACGAGCAGTACTTC	CASSFWDRGQYEQYF
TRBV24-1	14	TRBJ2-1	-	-	TGTGCCACCAGTCAACAGGGAGGACCCAATGAGCAGTTCTTC	CATSQQGGPNEQFF
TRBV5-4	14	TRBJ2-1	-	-	TGTGCCAGCAGCCCAACACTAGCTCGGAATGAGCAGTTCTTC	CASSPTLARNEQFF
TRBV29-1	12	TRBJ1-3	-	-	TGCAGCGTCGGACACTCTGGAAACACCATATATTTT	CSVGHSGNTIYF
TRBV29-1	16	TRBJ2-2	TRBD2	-	TGCAGCGTTGAAGGGGCTAGCGGGGAGAACACCGGGGAGCTGTTTTTT	CSVEGASGENTGELFF
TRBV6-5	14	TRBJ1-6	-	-	TGTGCCAGCAGTATGACAGTCCTTAATTCACCCCTCCACTTT	CASSMTVLNSPLHF
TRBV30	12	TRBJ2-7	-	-	TGTGCCTGGACGAGGGGGGCCTACGAGCAGTACTTC	CAWTRGAYEQYF
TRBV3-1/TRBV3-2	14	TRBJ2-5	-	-	TGTGCCAGCAGCCAAGATCAGGGCGGCGAGACCCAGTACTTC	CASSQDQGGETQYF
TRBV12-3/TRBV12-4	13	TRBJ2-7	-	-	TGTGCCAGCAGGCCGGGGCGATTTTACGAGCAGTACTTC	CASRPGRFYEQYF
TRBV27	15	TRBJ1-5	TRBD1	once	TGTGCCAGCAGCCCTGCAGGGGGGACGGATCAGCCCCAGCATTTT	CASSPAGGTDQPQHF
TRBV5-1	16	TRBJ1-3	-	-	TGCGCCAGCAGCGCAGGGTCTCTCTCCGGTGGAAACACCATATATTTT	CASSAGSLSGGNTIYF
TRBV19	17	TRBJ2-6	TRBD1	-	TGTGCCAGTAGTATGGGGACAGGGGTATCTGGGGCCAACGTCCTGACTTTC	CASSMGTGVSGANVLTF
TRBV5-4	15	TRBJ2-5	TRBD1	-	TGTGCCAGCAGCTTTCCGGGCAGGGGGCAAGAGACCCAGTACTTC	CASSFPGRGQETQYF
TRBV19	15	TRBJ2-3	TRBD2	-	TGTGCCAGTAGTCTACTAGCGTCCCCCACAGATACGCAGTATTTT	CASSLLASPTDTQYF
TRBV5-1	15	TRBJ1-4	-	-	TGCGCCAGCAGCTCATCAGGGGTAACTAATGAAAAACTGTTTTTT	CASSSSGVTNEKLFF
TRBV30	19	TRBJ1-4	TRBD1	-	TGTGCCTGGAGCGTCAATATTGTCTTTCCGGGACAGGGGGGTGAAAAACTGTTTTTT	CAWSVNIVFPGQGGEKLFF
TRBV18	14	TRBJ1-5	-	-	TGTGCCAGCTCACCAGGGATCAGCAATCAGCCCCAGCATTTT	CASSPGISNQPQHF